This TCR gamma chain was captured in a study of γδ T cells in repeated Plasmodium falciparum infection. At the level of the study: Malian gammadelta TCRs were studied during no-transmission periods and across acute malaria episodes.

Bulk repertoires came from Vgamma9/Vdelta2+ or Vdelta2-negative gammadelta T cells flow-sorted from PBMC. Details on this clone: Antigen: not known. This DNA's translation and the protein TCRdb lists, from a much larger clone, do not match at residue 12, likely due to a read error; the protein shown is translated from the DNA.

TCRdb made new clone calls on the multiplex PCR reads using CATT. The sample shows about 30,000 gamma-chain clones, under 1.5% of them seen only once. The CDR3 contains 15 residues. CDR1 and CDR2 (germline): GITISATS, ISYDGTV (reference sequence). Study observations and caveats: Malian children's Vdelta2-negative repertoires appeared more expanded and less diverse than Australians'. The Malian cohort came from a small rural village of predominantly one ethnic group.

The chain employs TRGV9 and TRGJP1. Because TCRdb records no J gene, it was assigned here through a match of the DNA to germline. The specimen was gamma-delta T cells from blood. The sequence was obtained from a pool of human donors (malaria-infected and uninfected, not separated). CDR3 region: CALWEVQLRGWSKIF. The CDR3 DNA sequence: TGTGCCTTGTGGGAGGTGCAGCTCCGAGGTTGGTCCAAGATATTT.